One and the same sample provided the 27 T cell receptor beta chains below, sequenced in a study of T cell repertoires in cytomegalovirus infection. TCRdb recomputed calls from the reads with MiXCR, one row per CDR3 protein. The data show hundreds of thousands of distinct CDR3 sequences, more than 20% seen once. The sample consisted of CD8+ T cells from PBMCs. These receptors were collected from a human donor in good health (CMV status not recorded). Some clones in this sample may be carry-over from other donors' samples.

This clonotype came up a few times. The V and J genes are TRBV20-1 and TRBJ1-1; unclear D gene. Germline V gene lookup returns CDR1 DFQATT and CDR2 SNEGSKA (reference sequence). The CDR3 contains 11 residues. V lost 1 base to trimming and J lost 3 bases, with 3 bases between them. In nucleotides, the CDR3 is TGCAGTGCTAGAGGATACACTGAAGCTTTCTTT. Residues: CSARGYTEAFF.

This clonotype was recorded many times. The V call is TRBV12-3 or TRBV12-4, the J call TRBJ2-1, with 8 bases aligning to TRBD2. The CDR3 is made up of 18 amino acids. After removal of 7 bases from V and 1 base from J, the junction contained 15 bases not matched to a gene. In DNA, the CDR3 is TGTGCCAGCAAAGGTTACGGAGAACTAGCGGATTCCTACAATGAGCAGTTCTTC. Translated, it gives CASKGYGELADSYNEQFF.

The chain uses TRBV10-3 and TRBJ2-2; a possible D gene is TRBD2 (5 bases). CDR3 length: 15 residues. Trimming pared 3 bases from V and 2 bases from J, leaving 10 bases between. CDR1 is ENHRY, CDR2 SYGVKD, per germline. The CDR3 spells CAISEGGLNTGELFF. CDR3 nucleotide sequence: TGTGCCATCAGTGAAGGAGGACTCAACACCGGGGAGCTGTTTTTT.

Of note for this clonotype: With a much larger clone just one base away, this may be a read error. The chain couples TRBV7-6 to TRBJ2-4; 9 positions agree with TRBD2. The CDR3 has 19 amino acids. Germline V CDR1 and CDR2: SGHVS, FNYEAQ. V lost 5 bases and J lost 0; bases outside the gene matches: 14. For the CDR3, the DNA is TGTGCCAGCAGCCGACTAGCGGTGGATAGGGTGTTAGCCAAAAACATTCAGTACTTC. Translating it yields CASSRLAVDRVLAKNIQYF.

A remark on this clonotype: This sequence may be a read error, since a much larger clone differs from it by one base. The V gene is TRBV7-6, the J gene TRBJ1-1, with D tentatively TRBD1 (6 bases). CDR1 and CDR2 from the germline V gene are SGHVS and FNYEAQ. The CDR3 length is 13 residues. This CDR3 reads CVSRKVRGTEAFF. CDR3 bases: TGTGTCAGCAGAAAAGTCAGGGGCACTGAAGCTTTCTTT.

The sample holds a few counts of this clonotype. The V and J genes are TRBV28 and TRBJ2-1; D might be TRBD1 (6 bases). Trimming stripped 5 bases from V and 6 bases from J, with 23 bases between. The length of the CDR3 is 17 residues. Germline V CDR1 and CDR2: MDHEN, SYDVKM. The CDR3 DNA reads TGTGCCAGCAGTCCAGATCGCTGGGGGCGCCGATCCAATGAGCAGTTCTTC. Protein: CASSPDRWGRRSNEQFF.

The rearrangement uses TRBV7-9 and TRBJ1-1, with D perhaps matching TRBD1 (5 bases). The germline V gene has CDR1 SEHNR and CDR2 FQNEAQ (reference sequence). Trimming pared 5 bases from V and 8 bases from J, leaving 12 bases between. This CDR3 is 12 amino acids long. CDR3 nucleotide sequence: TGTGCCAGCAGCGATCGGGGACGAGAAGCTTTCTTT. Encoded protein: CASSDRGREAFF. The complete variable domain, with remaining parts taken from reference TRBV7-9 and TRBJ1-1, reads DTGVSQNPRHKITKRGQNVTFRCDPISEHNRLYWYRQTLGQGPEFLTYFQNEAQLEKSRLLSDRFSAERPKGSFSTLEIQRTEQGDSAMYLCASSDRGREAFFGQGTRLTVV.

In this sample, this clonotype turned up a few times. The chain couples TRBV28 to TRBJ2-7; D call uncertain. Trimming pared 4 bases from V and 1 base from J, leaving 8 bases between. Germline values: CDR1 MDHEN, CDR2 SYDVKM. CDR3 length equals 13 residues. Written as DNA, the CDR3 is TGTGCCAGCAGTTCCCTCAGGTCCTACGAGCAGTACGTC. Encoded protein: CASSSLRSYEQYV.

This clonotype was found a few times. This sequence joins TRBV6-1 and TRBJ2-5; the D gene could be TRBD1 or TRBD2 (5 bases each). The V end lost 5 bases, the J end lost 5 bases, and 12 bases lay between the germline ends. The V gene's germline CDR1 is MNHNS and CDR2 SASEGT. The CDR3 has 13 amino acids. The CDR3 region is CASSYEGWETQYF. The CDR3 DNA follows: TGTGCCAGCAGTTATGAGGGGTGGGAGACCCAGTACTTC.

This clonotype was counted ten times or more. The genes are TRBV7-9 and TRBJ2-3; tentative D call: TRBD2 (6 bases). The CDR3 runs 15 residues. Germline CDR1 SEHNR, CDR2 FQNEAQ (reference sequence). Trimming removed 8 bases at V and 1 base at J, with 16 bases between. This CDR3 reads CASPPVSGRTDTQYF. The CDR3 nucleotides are TGTGCCAGCCCCCCGGTAAGCGGGCGCACAGATACGCAGTATTTT. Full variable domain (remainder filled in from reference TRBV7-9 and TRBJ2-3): DTGVSQNPRHKITKRGQNVTFRCDPISEHNRLYWYRQTLGQGPEFLTYFQNEAQLEKSRLLSDRFSAERPKGSFSTLEIQRTEQGDSAMYLCASPPVSGRTDTQYFGPGTRLTVL.

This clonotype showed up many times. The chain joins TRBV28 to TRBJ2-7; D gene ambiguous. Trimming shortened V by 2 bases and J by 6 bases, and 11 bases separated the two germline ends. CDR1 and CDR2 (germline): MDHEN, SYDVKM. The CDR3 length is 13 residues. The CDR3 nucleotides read TGTGCCAGCAGTTTAGGTCCTCCCTTCGAGCAGTACTTC. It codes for CASSLGPPFEQYF.

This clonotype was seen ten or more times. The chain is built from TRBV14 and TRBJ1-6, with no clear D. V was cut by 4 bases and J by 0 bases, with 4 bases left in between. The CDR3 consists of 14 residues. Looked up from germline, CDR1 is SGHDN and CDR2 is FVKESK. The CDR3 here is CASSPSSYNSPLHF. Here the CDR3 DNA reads TGTGCCAGCAGCCCAAGCTCCTATAATTCACCCCTCCACTTT.

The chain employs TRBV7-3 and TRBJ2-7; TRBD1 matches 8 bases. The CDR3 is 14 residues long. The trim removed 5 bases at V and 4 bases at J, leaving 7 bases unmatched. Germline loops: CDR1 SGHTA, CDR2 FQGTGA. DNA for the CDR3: TGTGCCAGCAGCCCCCGACAGGGGAGGTACGAGCAGTACTTC. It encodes CASSPRQGRYEQYF.

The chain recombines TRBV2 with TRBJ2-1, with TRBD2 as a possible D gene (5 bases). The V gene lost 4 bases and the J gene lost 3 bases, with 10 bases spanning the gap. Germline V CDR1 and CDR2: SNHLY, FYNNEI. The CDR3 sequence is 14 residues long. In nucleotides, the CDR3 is TGTGCCAGCAGTGGTAGCGCCATCTACAATGAGCAGTTCTTC. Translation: CASSGSAIYNEQFF.

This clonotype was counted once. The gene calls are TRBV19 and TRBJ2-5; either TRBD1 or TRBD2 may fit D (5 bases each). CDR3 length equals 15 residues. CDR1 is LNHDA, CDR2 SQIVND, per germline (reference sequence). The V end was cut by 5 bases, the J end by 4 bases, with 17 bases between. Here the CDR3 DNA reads TGTGCCAGTAGTTTACAAGGGACCGACGGAGAGACCCAGTACTTC. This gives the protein CASSLQGTDGETQYF.

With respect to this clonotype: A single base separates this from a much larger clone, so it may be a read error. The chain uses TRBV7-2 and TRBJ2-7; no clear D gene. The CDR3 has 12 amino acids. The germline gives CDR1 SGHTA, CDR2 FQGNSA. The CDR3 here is CVSSLPLYEQYF. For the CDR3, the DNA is TGTGTCAGCAGCTTACCTCTCTACGAGCAGTACTTC.

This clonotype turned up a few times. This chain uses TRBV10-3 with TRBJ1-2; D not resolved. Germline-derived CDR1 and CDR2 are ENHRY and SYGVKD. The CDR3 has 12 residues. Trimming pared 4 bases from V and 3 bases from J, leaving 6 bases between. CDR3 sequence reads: CAISVGDYGYTF. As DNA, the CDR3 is TGTGCCATCAGTGTTGGGGACTATGGCTACACCTTC.

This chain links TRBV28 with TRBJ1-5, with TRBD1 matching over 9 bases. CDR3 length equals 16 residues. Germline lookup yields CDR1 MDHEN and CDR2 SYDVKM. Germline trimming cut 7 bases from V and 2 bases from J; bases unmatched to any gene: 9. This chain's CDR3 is CASTFLQGAGNQPQHF. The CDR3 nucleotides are TGTGCCAGCACCTTTTTACAGGGGGCCGGCAATCAGCCCCAGCATTTT.

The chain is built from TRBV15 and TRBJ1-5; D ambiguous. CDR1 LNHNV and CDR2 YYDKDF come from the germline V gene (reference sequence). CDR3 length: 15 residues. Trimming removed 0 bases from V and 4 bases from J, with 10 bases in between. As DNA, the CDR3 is TGTGCCACCAGCAGAGATATGGCAACGAATCAGCCCCAGCATTTT. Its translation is CATSRDMATNQPQHF.

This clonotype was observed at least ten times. CDR3 protein: CASSLSLWGSAPYEQYF. The DNA for the CDR3 is TGTGCCAGCAGCTTAAGCCTTTGGGGCTCCGCACCCTACGAGCAGTACTTC. The chain employs TRBV7-9 and TRBJ2-7; possible D gene TRBD1, 5 bases. Germline V gene sequence: CDR1 SEHNR, CDR2 FQNEAQ (reference sequence). Between the trimmed V and J ends, which lost 2 bases and 2 bases, there was a span of 19 bases. There are 17 residues in the CDR3.

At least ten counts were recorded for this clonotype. This chain's CDR3 is CAATMAETQYF. The DNA of the CDR3 is TGTGCCGCCACCATGGCGGAGACCCAGTACTTC. The rearrangement links TRBV28 to TRBJ2-5; the D is unclear. The CDR3 has 11 residues. The V gene lost 11 bases and the J gene lost 5 bases, with 12 bases spanning the gap. Germline lookup yields CDR1 MDHEN and CDR2 SYDVKM.

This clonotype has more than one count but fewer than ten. The CDR3, as DNA: TGTGCCAGCAGTTACTCGGGTCAAGGTCACTCCTACGAGCAGTACGTC. It specifies CASSYSGQGHSYEQYV. The chain combines TRBV6-2 or TRBV6-3 with TRBJ2-7; no firm D call. The CDR3 totals 16 residues. V was clipped by 0 bases and J by 0 bases, with 12 bases between them. Germline values: CDR1 MNHEY, CDR2 SVGEGT.

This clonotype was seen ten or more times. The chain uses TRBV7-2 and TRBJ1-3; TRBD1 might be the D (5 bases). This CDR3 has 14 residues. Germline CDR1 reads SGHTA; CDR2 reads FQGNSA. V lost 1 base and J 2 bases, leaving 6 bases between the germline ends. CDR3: CASSLVGAGNTIYF. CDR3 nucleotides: TGTGCCAGCAGCTTAGTGGGGGCTGGAAACACCATATATTTT.

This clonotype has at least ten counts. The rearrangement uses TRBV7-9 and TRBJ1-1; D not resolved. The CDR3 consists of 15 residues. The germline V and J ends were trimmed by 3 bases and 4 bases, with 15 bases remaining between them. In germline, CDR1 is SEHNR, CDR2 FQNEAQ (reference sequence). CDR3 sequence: CASSFSTGLGTEAFF. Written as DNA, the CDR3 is TGTGCCAGCAGCTTCTCGACTGGATTGGGCACTGAAGCTTTCTTT.

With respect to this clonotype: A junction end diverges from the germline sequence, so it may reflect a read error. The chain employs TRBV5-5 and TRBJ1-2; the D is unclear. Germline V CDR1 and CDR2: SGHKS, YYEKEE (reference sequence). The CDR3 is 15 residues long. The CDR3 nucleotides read TGTGCCGGCAGCTTTTTTCCGGGAGCTAACTATGGCTACACCTTC. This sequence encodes CAGSFFPGANYGYTF. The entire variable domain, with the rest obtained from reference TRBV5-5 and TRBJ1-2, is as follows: DAGVTQSPTHLIKTRGQQVTLRCSPISGHKSVSWYQQVLGQGPQFIFQYYEKEERGRGNFPDRFSARQFPNYSSELNVNALLLGDSALYLCAGSFFPGANYGYTFGSGTRLTVV.

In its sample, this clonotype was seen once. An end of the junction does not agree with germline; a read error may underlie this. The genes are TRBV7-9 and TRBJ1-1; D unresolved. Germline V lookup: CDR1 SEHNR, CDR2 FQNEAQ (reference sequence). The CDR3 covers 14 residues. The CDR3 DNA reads TGTGCCAACAGCCCGCCCGACGGAAACACTGAAGCTTTCTTT. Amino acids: CANSPPDGNTEAFF.

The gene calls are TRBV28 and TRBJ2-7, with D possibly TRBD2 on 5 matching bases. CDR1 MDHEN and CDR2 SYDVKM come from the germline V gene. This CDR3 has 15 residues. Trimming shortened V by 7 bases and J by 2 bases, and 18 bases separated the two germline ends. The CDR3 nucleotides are TGTGCCAGCAAGAGTGGGCGGGTGTCCCCCTACGAGCAGTACGTC. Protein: CASKSGRVSPYEQYV.